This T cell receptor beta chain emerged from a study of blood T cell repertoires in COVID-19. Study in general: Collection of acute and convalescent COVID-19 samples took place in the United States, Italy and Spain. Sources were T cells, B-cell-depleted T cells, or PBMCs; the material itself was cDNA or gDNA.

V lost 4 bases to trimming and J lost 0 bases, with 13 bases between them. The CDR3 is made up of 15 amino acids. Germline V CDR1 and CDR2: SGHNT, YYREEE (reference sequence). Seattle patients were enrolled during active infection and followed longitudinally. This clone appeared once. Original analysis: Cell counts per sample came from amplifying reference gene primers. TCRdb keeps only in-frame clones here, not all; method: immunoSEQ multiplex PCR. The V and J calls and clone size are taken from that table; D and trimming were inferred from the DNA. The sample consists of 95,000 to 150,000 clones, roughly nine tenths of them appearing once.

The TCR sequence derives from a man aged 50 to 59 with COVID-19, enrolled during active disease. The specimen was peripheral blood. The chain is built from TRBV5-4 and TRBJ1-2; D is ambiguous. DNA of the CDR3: TGTGCCAGCAGCCGATCACAGACGACTAACTATGGCTACACCTTC. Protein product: CASSRSQTTNYGYTF.